The rows below give T cell receptor beta chains drawn from one sample of a study of blood T cell repertoires in COVID-19. Sequencing was performed with immunoSEQ multiplex PCR; in TCRdb, only in-frame clones are kept and a portion is missing. The sample has approximately 300,000 clones, 75% to 90% seen once. The sequencing input was peripheral blood. All receptors derive from a woman aged 50 to 65 with COVID-19, enrolled during active disease. The CDR3 runs from the conserved cysteine through the conserved F or W. The order of the fields is D gene, V gene, clone size, CDR3 length, J gene, CDR3 protein, CDR3 DNA. A D gene is named only where the DNA matches it firmly. Clone size is not always given. Where it is, it says once, few, many or a class for expanded clones.

TRBD2	TRBV4-1	NA	11	TRBJ2-3	CASRGGGTQYF	TGCGCCAGCCGGGGCGGGGGTACGCAGTATTTT
NA	TRBV11-3	few	13	TRBJ1-6	CASSLLSGSPLHF	TGTGCCAGCAGCTTATTAAGCGGTTCACCCCTCCACTTT
NA	TRBV3-1/TRBV3-2	NA	15	TRBJ1-3	CASSQVPNSGNTIYF	TGTGCCAGCAGCCAAGTCCCAAATTCAGGGAACACCATATATTTT
TRBD1	TRBV6-5	NA	14	TRBJ1-1	CASSRDRSNTEAFF	TGTGCCAGCAGTCGGGACAGGTCGAACACTGAAGCTTTCTTT
NA	TRBV19	few	13	TRBJ1-1	CASRTGGNTEAFF	TGTGCCAGTAGGACGGGGGGGAACACTGAAGCTTTCTTT
TRBD2	TRBV7-9	NA	17	TRBJ2-7	CASSSGTSGPTSYEQYF	TGTGCCAGCAGCTCCGGGACTAGCGGGCCTACATCCTACGAGCAGTACTTC
TRBD1	TRBV24-1	NA	15	TRBJ1-4	CATSDHRGSGEKLFF	TGTGCCACCAGTGACCACAGGGGGTCGGGAGAAAAACTGTTTTTT
NA	TRBV30	NA	13	TRBJ2-7	CAWSPGSSYEQYF	TGTGCCTGGAGTCCTGGCAGCTCCTACGAGCAGTACTTC
TRBD2	TRBV11-3	NA	17	TRBJ2-1	CASSLARTSGTYNEQFF	TGTGCCAGCAGCTTAGCCAGGACTAGCGGAACCTACAATGAGCAGTTCTTC
TRBD2	TRBV2	NA	14	TRBJ2-7	CASSGLAGGREQYF	TGTGCCAGCAGTGGTCTAGCGGGAGGGCGCGAGCAGTACTTC
NA	TRBV7-8	NA	12	TRBJ2-7	CASSWSDYEQYF	TGTGCCAGCAGCTGGAGCGACTACGAGCAGTACTTC
NA	TRBV4-3	NA	16	TRBJ1-1	CASSQDPARANTEAFF	TGCGCCAGCAGCCAAGATCCCGCCAGGGCCAACACTGAAGCTTTCTTT
NA	TRBV14	NA	16	TRBJ1-4	CASSQASGGRREKLFF	TGTGCCAGCAGCCAAGCTAGCGGGGGGCGACGAGAAAAACTGTTTTTT
NA	TRBV19	NA	13	TRBJ1-2	CASSIQDSYGYTF	TGTGCCAGTAGTATTCAGGATTCCTATGGCTACACCTTC
TRBD1	TRBV5-4	NA	16	TRBJ2-4	CASSLGIGTGPNIQYF	TGTGCCAGCAGCTTGGGTATAGGGACAGGCCCTAACATTCAGTACTTC
TRBD1	TRBV19	NA	16	TRBJ1-3	CASTMGAGGSGNTIYF	TGTGCCAGTACCATGGGAGCAGGGGGCTCTGGAAACACCATATATTTT